This T cell receptor (beta chain) derives from a study of cytomegalovirus exposure and HLA in healthy donors. Study-wide results and limits: A later analysis found most CMV-associated TCR beta chains apparently HLA-restricted. An analysis was carried out later, and it reportedly showed fewer N-insertions in an Asian-associated ancestry cluster than the 666-donor mean. A later look showed TCR association rates differing by HLA locus, highest for DRB1 and lowest for HLA-C.

PCR used 60 Vbeta primers and 13 Jbeta primers. The authors' processing: Around 9.9 million shared chains were among the approximately 76 million unique TCR beta chains that a later analysis counted. This table comes from immunoSEQ multiplex PCR, and its TCRdb copy is limited to in-frame clones, with some not included. D and trimming were read from the DNA, whereas the V and J calls and clone size are those reported in that table. The repertoire includes over 150,000 clones, around four fifths of them detected once, and 1.6% sits in the top ten. Only a few counts were recorded for this clone. Its target is unknown. The germline gives CDR1 LGHNA, CDR2 YSLEER. Trimming left V 0 bases short and J 4 bases short, with 13 bases between. CDR3 length: 16 residues.

The sequenced sample consisted of PBMCs. The receptor was derived from a man aged 50-59 years in good health and CMV-seronegative. The rearrangement uses TRBV4-3 and TRBJ2-1, with TRBD1 as a possible D gene (6 bases). CDR3 protein: CASSQDHGQQYNEQFF. Here the CDR3 DNA reads TGCGCCAGCAGCCAAGATCATGGACAGCAGTACAATGAGCAGTTCTTC.